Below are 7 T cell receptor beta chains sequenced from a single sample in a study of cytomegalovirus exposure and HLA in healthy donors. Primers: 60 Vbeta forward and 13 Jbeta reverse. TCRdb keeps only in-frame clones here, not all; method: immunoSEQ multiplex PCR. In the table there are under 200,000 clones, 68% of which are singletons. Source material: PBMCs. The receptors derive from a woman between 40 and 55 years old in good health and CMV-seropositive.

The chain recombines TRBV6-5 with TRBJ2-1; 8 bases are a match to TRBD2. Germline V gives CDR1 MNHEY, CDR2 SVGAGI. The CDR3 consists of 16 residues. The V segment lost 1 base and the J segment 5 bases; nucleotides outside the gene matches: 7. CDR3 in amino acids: CASSYWASGRDNEQFF. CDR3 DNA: TGTGCCAGCAGTTACTGGGCTAGCGGGCGGGACAATGAGCAGTTCTTC.

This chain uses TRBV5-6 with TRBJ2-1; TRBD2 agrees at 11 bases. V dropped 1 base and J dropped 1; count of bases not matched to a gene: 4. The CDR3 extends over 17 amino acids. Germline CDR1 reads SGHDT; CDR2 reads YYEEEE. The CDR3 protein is CASSLTSGSQSYNEQFF. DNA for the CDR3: TGTGCCAGCAGCTTGACTAGCGGGAGTCAGTCCTACAATGAGCAGTTCTTC.

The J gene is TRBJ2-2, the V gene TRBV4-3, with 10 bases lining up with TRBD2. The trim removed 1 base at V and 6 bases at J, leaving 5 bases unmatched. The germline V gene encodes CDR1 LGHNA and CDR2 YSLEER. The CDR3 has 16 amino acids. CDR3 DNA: TGCGCCAGCAGCCAAGCGCGAGCGGGGGGGCCCGGGGAGCTGTTTTTT. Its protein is CASSQARAGGPGELFF.

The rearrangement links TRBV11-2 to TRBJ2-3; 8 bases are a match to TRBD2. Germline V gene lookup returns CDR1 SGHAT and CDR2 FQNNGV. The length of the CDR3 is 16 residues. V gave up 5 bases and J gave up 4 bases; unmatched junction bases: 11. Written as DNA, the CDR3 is TGTGCCAGCAGCCTACAAAGTAGCGGGAAATCAGATACGCAGTATTTT. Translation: CASSLQSSGKSDTQYF.

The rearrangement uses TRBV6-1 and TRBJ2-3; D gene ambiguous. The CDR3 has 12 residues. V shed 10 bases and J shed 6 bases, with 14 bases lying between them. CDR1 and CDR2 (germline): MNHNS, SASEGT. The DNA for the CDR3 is TGTGCCAACTATCGAGCGTTTGATACGCAGTATTTT. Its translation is CANYRAFDTQYF.

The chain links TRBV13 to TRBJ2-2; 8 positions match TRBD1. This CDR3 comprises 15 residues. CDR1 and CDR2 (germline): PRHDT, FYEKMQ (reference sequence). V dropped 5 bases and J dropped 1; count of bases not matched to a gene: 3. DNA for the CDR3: TGTGCCAGCAGCCGCGGGACAGGGAACACCGGGGAGCTGTTTTTT. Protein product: CASSRGTGNTGELFF.

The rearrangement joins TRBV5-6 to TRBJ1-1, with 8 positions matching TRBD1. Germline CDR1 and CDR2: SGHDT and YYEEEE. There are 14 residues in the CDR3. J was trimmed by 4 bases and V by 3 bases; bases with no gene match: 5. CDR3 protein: CASSSTGGGTEAFF. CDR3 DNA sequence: TGTGCCAGCAGCTCAACAGGGGGAGGCACTGAAGCTTTCTTT.